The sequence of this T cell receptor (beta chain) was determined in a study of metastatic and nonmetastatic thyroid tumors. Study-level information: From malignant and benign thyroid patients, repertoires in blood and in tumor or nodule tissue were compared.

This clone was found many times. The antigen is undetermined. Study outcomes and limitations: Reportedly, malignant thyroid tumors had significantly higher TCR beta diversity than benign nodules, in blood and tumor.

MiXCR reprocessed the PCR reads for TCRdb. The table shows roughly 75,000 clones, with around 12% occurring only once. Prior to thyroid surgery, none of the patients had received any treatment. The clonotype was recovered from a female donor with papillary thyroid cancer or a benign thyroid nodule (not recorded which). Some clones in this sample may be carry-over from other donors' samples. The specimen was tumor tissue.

The CDR3: CASSPASGNTGELFF. CDR3 in DNA: TGTGCCAGCAGCCCGGCCTCCGGAAACACCGGGGAGCTGTTTTTT. V and J are TRBV4-2 and TRBJ2-2; D is undetermined. Germline V gives CDR1 LGHNA, CDR2 YNFKEQ. Trimming removed 4 bases from V and 2 bases from J, with 11 bases in between. The CDR3 is made up of 15 amino acids.